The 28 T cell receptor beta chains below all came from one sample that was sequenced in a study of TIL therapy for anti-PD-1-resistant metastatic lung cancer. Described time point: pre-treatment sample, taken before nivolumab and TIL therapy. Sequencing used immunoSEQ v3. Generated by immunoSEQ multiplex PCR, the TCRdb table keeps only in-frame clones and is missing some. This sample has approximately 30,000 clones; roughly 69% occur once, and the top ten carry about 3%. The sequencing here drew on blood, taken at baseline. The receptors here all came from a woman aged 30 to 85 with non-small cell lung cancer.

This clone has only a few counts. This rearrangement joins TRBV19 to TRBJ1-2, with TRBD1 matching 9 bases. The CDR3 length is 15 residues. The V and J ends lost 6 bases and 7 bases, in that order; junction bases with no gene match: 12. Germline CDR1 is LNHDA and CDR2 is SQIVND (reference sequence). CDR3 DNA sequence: TGTGCCAGTAGAAATCCGGGACAGGGAATCGGTGGCTACACCTTC. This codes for CASRNPGQGIGGYTF.

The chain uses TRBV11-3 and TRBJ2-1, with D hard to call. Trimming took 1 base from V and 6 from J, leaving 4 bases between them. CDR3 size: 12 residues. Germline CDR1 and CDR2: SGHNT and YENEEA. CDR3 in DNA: TGTGCCAGCAGCTTAGGGGTCAATGAGCAGTTCTTC. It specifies CASSLGVNEQFF.

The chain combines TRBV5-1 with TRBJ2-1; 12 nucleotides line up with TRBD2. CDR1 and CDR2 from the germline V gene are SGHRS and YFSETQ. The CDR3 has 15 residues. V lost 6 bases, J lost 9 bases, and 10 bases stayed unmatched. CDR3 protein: CASTSLTSGSSEQFF. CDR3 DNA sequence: TGCGCCAGCACCTCGTTGACTAGCGGGAGTAGTGAGCAGTTCTTC.

Here the CDR3 DNA reads TGTGCCACCTCCAAGGGCATCCCTAATCAGCCCCAGCATTTT. It translates to CATSKGIPNQPQHF. The chain joins TRBV10-3 to TRBJ1-5; D is uncertain. The CDR3 spans 14 residues. Germline V gene sequence: CDR1 ENHRY, CDR2 SYGVKD. The V end was cut by 10 bases, the J end by 4 bases, with 17 bases between.

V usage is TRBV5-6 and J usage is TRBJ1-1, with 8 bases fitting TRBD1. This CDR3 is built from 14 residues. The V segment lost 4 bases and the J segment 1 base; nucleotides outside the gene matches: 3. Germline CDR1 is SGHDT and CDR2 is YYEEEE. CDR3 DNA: TGTGCCAGCAGCCTAGGGACAGGGAACACTGAAGCTTTCTTT. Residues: CASSLGTGNTEAFF.

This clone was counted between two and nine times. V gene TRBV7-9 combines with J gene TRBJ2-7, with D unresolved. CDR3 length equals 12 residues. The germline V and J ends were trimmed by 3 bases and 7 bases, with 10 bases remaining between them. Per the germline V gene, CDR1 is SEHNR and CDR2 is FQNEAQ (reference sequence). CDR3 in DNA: TGTGCCAGCAGCTTGCCCCTGGGGGAGCAGTACTTC. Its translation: CASSLPLGEQYF.

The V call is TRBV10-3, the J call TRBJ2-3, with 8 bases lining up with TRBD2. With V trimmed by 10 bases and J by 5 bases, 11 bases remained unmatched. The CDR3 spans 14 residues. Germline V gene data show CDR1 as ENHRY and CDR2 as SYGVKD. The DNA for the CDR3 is TGTGCCACACGAACTAGCGGAGCAGTAGATACGCAGTATTTT. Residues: CATRTSGAVDTQYF.

Written as DNA, the CDR3 is TGCGCCAGCCAGACAGGAGCCTCCAATGAGCAGTTCTTC. Protein sequence: CASQTGASNEQFF. The chain uses TRBV5-1 and TRBJ2-1, with D possibly being TRBD1 (6 bases). V dropped 7 bases and J dropped 6 bases, with 14 bases sitting between them. Germline V CDR1 and CDR2: SGHRS, YFSETQ. The CDR3 runs 13 residues.

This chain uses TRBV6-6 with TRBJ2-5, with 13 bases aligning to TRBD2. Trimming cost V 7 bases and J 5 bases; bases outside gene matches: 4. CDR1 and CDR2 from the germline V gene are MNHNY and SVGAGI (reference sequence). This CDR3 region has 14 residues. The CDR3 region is CASTGLAGRETQYF. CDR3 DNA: TGTGCCAGCACGGGACTAGCGGGACGGGAGACCCAGTACTTC.

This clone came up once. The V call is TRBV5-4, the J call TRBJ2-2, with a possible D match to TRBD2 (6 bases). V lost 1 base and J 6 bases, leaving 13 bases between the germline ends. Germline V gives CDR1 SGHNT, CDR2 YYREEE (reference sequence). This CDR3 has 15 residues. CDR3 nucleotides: TGTGCCAGCAGCTTGTGGCTAGCGCGGGCCGGGGAGCTGTTTTTT. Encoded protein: CASSLWLARAGELFF.

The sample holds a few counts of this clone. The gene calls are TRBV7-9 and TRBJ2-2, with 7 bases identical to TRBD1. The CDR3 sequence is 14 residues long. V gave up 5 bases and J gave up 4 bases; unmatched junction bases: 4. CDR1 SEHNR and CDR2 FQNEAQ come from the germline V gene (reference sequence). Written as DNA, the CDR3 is TGTGCCAGCAGCGTGGGGACAGTCACCGGGGAGCTGTTTTTT. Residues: CASSVGTVTGELFF.

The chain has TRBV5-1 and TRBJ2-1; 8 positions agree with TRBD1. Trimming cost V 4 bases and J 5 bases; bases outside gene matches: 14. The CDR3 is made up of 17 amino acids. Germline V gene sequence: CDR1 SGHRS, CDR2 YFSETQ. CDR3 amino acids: CASSLNGQGFAHNEQFF. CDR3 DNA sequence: TGCGCCAGCAGCCTTAACGGACAGGGCTTCGCTCACAATGAGCAGTTCTTC. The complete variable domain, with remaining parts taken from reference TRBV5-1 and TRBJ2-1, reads KAGVTQTPRYLIKTRGQQVTLSCSPISGHRSVSWYQQTPGQGLQFLFEYFSETQRNKGNFPGRFSGRQFSNSRSEMNVSTLELGDSALYLCASSLNGQGFAHNEQFFGPGTRLTVL.

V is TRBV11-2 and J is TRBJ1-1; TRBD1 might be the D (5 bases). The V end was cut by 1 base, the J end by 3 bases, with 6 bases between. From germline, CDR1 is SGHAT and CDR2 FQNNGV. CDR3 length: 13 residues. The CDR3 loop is CASSLGQHTEAFF. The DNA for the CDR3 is TGTGCCAGCAGCTTAGGACAGCACACTGAAGCTTTCTTT.

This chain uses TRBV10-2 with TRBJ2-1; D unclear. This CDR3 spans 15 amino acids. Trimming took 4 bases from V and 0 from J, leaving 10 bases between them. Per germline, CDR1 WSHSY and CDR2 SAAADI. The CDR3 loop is CASSVEVISYNEQFF. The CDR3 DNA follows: TGCGCCAGCAGTGTAGAGGTGATCTCCTACAATGAGCAGTTCTTC.

The CDR3 coding sequence is TGCAGTGGTTTGCAGGATACTGAAGCTTTCTTT. It encodes CSGLQDTEAFF. The chain uses TRBV20-1 and TRBJ1-1; D ambiguous. The CDR3 has 11 residues. The V end lost 7 bases, the J end lost 5 bases, and 11 bases lay between the germline ends. CDR1 is DFQATT and CDR2 is SNEGSKA in the germline V gene (reference sequence).

CDR3: CASTRSGTSDTQYF. The CDR3, as DNA: TGTGCCAGCACCCGGAGCGGGACATCAGATACGCAGTATTTT. V usage is TRBV2 and J usage is TRBJ2-3; a possible D gene is TRBD2 (7 bases). V gave up 7 bases and J gave up 4 bases, with 15 bases separating them. CDR3 length: 14 residues. Germline V CDR1 and CDR2: SNHLY, FYNNEI.

CDR3 DNA: TGTGCCATCAGTGATGCTCTTCGCACTGAAGCTTTCTTT. Encoded protein: CAISDALRTEAFF. The genes are TRBV10-3 and TRBJ1-1; D remains ambiguous. Germline-derived CDR1 and CDR2 are ENHRY and SYGVKD. The CDR3 sequence is 13 residues long. Trimming removed 3 bases from V and 4 bases from J, with 9 bases in between.

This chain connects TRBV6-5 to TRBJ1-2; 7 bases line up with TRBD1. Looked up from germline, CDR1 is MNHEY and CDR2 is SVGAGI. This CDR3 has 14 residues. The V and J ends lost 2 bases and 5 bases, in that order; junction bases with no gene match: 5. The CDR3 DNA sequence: TGTGCCAGCAGTTACGGGACAGCGAATTATGGCTACACCTTC. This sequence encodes CASSYGTANYGYTF.

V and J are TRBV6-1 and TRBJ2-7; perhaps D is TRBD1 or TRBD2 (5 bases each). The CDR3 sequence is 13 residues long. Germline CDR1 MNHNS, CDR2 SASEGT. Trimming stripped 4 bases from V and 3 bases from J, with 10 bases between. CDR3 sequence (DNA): TGTGCCAGCAGTGGGGGGACCCGCTACGAGCAGTACTTC. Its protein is CASSGGTRYEQYF.

The CDR3 protein is CASSAGSGGGDTQYF. The CDR3 nucleotides read TGTGCCAGCAGTGCCGGTAGCGGGGGGGGCGATACGCAGTATTTT. This chain uses TRBV6-1 with TRBJ2-3; 11 nucleotides agree with TRBD2. Germline V gives CDR1 MNHNS, CDR2 SASEGT. The V and J ends lost 4 bases and 6 bases, in that order; junction bases with no gene match: 6. This CDR3 spans 15 amino acids.

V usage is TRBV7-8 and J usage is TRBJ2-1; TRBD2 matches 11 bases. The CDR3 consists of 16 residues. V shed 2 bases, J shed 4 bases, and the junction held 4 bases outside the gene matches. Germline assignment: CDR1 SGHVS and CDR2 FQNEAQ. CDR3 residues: CASSLLAGGSYNEQFF. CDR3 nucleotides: TGTGCCAGCAGCTTACTAGCGGGAGGATCTTACAATGAGCAGTTCTTC. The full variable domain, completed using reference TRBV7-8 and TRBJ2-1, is GAGVSQSPRYKVAKRGQDVALRCDPISGHVSLFWYQQALGQGPEFLTYFQNEAQLDKSGLPSDRFFAERPEGSVSTLKIQRTQQEDSAVYLCASSLLAGGSYNEQFFGPGTRLTVL.

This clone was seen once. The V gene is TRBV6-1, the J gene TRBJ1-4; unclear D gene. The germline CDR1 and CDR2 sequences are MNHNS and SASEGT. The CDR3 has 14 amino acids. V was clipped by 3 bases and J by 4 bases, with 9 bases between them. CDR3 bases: TGTGCCAGCAGTGATTGGCCTAATAATGAAAAACTGTTTTTT. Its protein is CASSDWPNNEKLFF.

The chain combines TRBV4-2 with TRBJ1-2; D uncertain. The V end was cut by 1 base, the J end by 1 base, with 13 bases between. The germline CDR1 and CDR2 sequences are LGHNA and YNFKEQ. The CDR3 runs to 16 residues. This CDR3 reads CASSQAGGLSNYGYTF. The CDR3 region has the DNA TGTGCCAGCAGCCAAGCCGGCGGGCTAAGTAACTATGGCTACACCTTC.

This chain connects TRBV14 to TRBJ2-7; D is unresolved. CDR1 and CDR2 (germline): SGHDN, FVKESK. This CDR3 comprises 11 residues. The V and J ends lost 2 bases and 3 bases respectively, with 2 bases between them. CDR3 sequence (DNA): TGTGCCAGCAGCCAACACTACGAGCAGTACTTC. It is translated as CASSQHYEQYF.

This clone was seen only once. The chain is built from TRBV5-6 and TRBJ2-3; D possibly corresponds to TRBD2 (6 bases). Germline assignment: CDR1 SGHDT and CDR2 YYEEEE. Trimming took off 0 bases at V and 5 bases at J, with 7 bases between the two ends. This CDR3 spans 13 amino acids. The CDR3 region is CASSLAGEDTQYF. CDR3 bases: TGTGCCAGCAGCTTGGCGGGAGAAGATACGCAGTATTTT.

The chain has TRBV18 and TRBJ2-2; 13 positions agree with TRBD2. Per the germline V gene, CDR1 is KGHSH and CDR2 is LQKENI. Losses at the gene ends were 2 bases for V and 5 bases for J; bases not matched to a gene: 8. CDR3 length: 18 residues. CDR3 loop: CASSPSGLAGVGTGELFF. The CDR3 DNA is TGTGCCAGCTCACCATCCGGACTAGCGGGAGTAGGAACCGGGGAGCTGTTTTTT.

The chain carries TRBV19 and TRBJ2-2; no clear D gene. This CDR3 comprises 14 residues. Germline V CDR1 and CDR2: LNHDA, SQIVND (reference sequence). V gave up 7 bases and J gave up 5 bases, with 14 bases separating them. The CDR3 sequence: CASISPGRTGELFF. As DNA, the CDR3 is TGTGCCAGTATATCCCCGGGTCGGACCGGGGAGCTGTTTTTT.

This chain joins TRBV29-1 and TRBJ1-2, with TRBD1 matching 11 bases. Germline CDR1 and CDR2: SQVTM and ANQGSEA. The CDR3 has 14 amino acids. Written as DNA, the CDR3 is TGCAGTACTAGAGGTGGGACAGGGGGAGCTGGCTACACCTTC. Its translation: CSTRGGTGGAGYTF.